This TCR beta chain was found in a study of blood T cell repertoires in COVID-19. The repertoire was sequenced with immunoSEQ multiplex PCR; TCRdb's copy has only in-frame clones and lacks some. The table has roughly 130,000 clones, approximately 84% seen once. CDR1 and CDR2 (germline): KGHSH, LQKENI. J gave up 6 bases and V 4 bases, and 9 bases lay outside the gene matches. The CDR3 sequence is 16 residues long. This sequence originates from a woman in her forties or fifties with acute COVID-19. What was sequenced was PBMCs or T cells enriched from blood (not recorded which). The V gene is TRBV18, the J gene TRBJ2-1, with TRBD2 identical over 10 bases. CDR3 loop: CASSLEVLAGPNEQFF. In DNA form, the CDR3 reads TGTGCCAGCTCACTCGAGGTACTAGCGGGACCCAATGAGCAGTTCTTC.